These 20 T cell receptor beta chains were sequenced from one sample in a study of T-cell reconstitution after alpha-beta-depleted transplantation in children. Researchers prepared the TCRbeta library using unique molecular identifiers, the study reports. TCRdb ran MiXCR on the PCR reads and lists one entry per CDR3 protein. The sample holds 100,000 or so distinct CDR3 sequences, 23% seen once. The specimen comprised PBMCs, sampled before TCRalphabeta/CD19-depleted stem cell transplant. The receptors derive from a boy between 2 and 10 years old with acute lymphoblastic leukemia, due to receive a stem cell transplant.

This clonotype was counted ten times or more. This chain uses TRBV6-4 with TRBJ2-1; 7 nucleotides agree with TRBD1. This CDR3 comprises 13 residues. CDR1 MRHNA and CDR2 SNTAGT come from the germline V gene. V was clipped by 2 bases and J by 5 bases; unmatched bases: 0. The CDR3 coding sequence is TGTGCCAGCAGTGACAGGGGGCACAATGAGCAGTTCTTC. It is translated as CASSDRGHNEQFF.

This clonotype came up a few times. This CDR3 is CASSLGDIQYF. CDR3 nucleotides: TGCGCCAGCAGCTTGGGGGACATTCAGTACTTC. The rearrangement links TRBV5-1 to TRBJ2-4; D unresolved. CDR1 SGHRS and CDR2 YFSETQ come from the germline V gene. The CDR3 contains 11 residues. The V end was cut by 0 bases, the J end by 8 bases, with 3 bases between.

This clonotype was observed a few times. The rearrangement links TRBV5-1 to TRBJ2-5; D may be TRBD2 (5 bases). Germline V gene lookup returns CDR1 SGHRS and CDR2 YFSETQ. The CDR3 contains 14 residues. V was cut by 4 bases and J by 3 bases, with 13 bases left in between. In DNA form, the CDR3 reads TGCGCCAGCAGCCTATCGACGAGGGAAGAGACCCAGTACTTC. It is translated as CASSLSTREETQYF.

The table lists this clonotype with a few counts. This chain joins TRBV20-1 and TRBJ2-6; unclear D gene. This CDR3 is built from 17 residues. V lost 0 bases and J 0 bases, leaving 12 bases between the germline ends. The germline CDR1 and CDR2 sequences are DFQATT and SNEGSKA (reference sequence). CDR3 coding DNA: TGCAGTGCTAGAGATCGGGCAGCCCGCTCTGGGGCCAACGTCCTGACTTTC. This encodes CSARDRAARSGANVLTF.

V is TRBV11-2 and J is TRBJ2-7; no reliable D call. The CDR3 is 15 amino acids. Germline CDR1 is SGHAT and CDR2 is FQNNGV. V lost 6 bases and J 2 bases, leaving 17 bases between the germline ends. CDR3 loop: CASSHLTWAAYEQYF. Here the CDR3 DNA reads TGTGCCAGCAGTCACCTCACCTGGGCAGCCTACGAGCAGTACTTC.

The V and J genes are TRBV28 and TRBJ2-7; a weak D match, TRBD2 (5 bases). The CDR3 is 11 residues long. Germline V CDR1 and CDR2: MDHEN, SYDVKM. Trimming stripped 9 bases from V and 7 bases from J, with 13 bases between. The CDR3 DNA follows: TGTGCCAGTCCCCGGGCGGGTGAGCAGTACTTC. It encodes CASPRAGEQYF.

This clonotype was seen many times. The chain recombines TRBV5-6 with TRBJ2-5; D is possibly TRBD1 (6 bases). The germline V gene has CDR1 SGHDT and CDR2 YYEEEE. The V end lost 4 bases, the J end lost 5 bases, and 18 bases lay between the germline ends. CDR3 size: 15 residues. CDR3 region: CASSPTGRRLETQYF. In nucleotides, the CDR3 is TGTGCCAGCAGCCCAACAGGGCGGAGGTTGGAGACCCAGTACTTC.

The V and J genes are TRBV5-1 and TRBJ2-3; 7 bases line up with TRBD1. This CDR3 is 14 amino acids long. V dropped 4 bases and J dropped 2; count of bases not matched to a gene: 4. From germline, CDR1 is SGHRS and CDR2 YFSETQ. The CDR3 region is CASSLGQHTDTQYF. CDR3 nucleotides: TGCGCCAGCAGCCTGGGACAGCACACAGATACGCAGTATTTT. Variable domain in full (rest from reference TRBV5-1 and TRBJ2-3): KAGVTQTPRYLIKTRGQQVTLSCSPISGHRSVSWYQQTPGQGLQFLFEYFSETQRNKGNFPGRFSGRQFSNSRSEMNVSTLELGDSALYLCASSLGQHTDTQYFGPGTRLTVL.

This clonotype showed up many times. CDR3 sequence reads: CASSRTGGSETQYF. The DNA of the CDR3 is TGTGCCAGCAGTAGGACAGGGGGCTCAGAGACCCAGTACTTC. The gene calls are TRBV12-3 or TRBV12-4 and TRBJ2-5, with TRBD1 matching over 11 bases. CDR3 length: 14 residues. The V segment lost 5 bases and the J segment 4 bases; nucleotides outside the gene matches: 3.

The chain links TRBV12-3 or TRBV12-4 to TRBJ2-3, with 7 nucleotides matching TRBD2. V lost 10 bases, J lost 6 bases, and 13 bases stayed unmatched. The CDR3 extends over 14 amino acids. The CDR3 DNA is TGTGCCATCCCTAGCGGAGGGGCCGAGGATACGCAGTATTTT. Its translation: CAIPSGGAEDTQYF.

A few counts support this clonotype. CDR3 DNA: TGTGCCAGCAGTTTCATAAGGAACACTGAAGCTTTCTTT. This sequence encodes CASSFIRNTEAFF. The chain combines TRBV28 with TRBJ1-1; D gene unclear. The CDR3 sequence is 13 residues long. V was shortened by 3 bases and J by 1 base, with 6 bases between the two germline ends. CDR1 and CDR2 (germline): MDHEN, SYDVKM.

J is TRBJ2-1 and V is TRBV19; 11 nucleotides agree with TRBD1. The germline gives CDR1 LNHDA, CDR2 SQIVND (reference sequence). This CDR3 spans 15 amino acids. The V segment lost 4 bases and the J segment 7 bases; nucleotides outside the gene matches: 6. The CDR3 sequence: CASSTGQGAWNEQFF. The CDR3 DNA reads as TGTGCCAGTAGTACAGGACAGGGGGCTTGGAATGAGCAGTTCTTC.

The chain joins TRBV20-1 to TRBJ2-1; 11 nucleotides match TRBD2. The V segment lost 5 bases and the J segment 4 bases; nucleotides outside the gene matches: 4. This CDR3 contains 14 residues. Germline lookup yields CDR1 DFQATT and CDR2 SNEGSKA (reference sequence). CDR3 nucleotides: TGCAGTGCTCACGGGACTAGCGGTTACAATGAGCAGTTCTTC. Its protein product is CSAHGTSGYNEQFF.

The chain employs TRBV28 and TRBJ2-3; TRBD1 aligns across 10 bases. The CDR3 sequence is 13 residues long. Germline V gene sequence: CDR1 MDHEN, CDR2 SYDVKM. The J segment lost 9 bases and the V segment lost 6 bases, leaving 6 bases of the junction unmatched. CDR3 DNA sequence: TGTGCCAGCAGACCACCGGGACAGGGGACGCAGTATTTT. Translated: CASRPPGQGTQYF.

This clonotype was counted a single time. The V gene is TRBV29-1, the J gene TRBJ2-7, with TRBD2 matching over 10 bases. This CDR3 is built from 15 residues. Looked up from germline, CDR1 is SQVTM and CDR2 is ANQGSEA. With V trimmed by 2 bases and J by 7 bases, 11 bases remained unmatched. The CDR3 DNA sequence: TGCAGCGTTGAAAGGACTAGCGGAGGGGCCGGGGAGCAGTACTTC. It yields the protein CSVERTSGGAGEQYF.

V gene TRBV6-1 combines with J gene TRBJ1-3; D is perhaps TRBD1 (5 bases). Germline V gene lookup returns CDR1 MNHNS and CDR2 SASEGT. The CDR3 runs to 16 residues. V lost 6 bases and J 0 bases, leaving 15 bases between the germline ends. The DNA of the CDR3 is TGTGCCAGCAGAGCCTGGGGGGTTGACTCTGGAAACACCATATATTTT. As protein: CASRAWGVDSGNTIYF.

In this sample, this clonotype turned up many times. The chain has TRBV12-3 or TRBV12-4 and TRBJ2-7; a possible D gene is TRBD1 (5 bases). The V end was cut by 4 bases, the J end by 4 bases, with 5 bases between. The CDR3 is 11 amino acids. The CDR3 DNA sequence: TGTGCCAGCAGTTCAGGGTACGAGCAGTACTTC. This codes for CASSSGYEQYF.

This clonotype came up many times. V is TRBV5-1 and J is TRBJ2-1; TRBD2 agrees at 7 bases. CDR1 is SGHRS, CDR2 YFSETQ, per germline. V was clipped by 4 bases and J by 9 bases; unmatched bases: 10. The CDR3 runs 14 residues. The CDR3 sequence is CASSETLGGGEQFF. For the CDR3, the DNA is TGCGCCAGCAGCGAGACTTTGGGCGGGGGTGAGCAGTTCTTC.

The J gene is TRBJ2-1, the V gene TRBV5-6; D not certain. CDR1 is SGHDT and CDR2 is YYEEEE in the germline V gene. Trimming took 4 bases from V and 5 from J, leaving 10 bases between them. CDR3 length: 13 amino acids. The CDR3 DNA sequence: TGTGCCAGCAGCCCCAAGGTAAACAATGAGCAGTTCTTC. As protein: CASSPKVNNEQFF.

The chain combines TRBV5-6 with TRBJ1-1; D perhaps matches TRBD1 (6 bases). V dropped 3 bases and J dropped 5 bases, with 14 bases sitting between them. CDR3 length: 14 amino acids. Germline V gene data show CDR1 as SGHDT and CDR2 as YYEEEE. The CDR3 nucleotides are TGTGCCAGCAGCTCCCACAGGGTAGGGACTGAAGCTTTCTTT. Translated, it gives CASSSHRVGTEAFF.